Shown below are 31 T cell receptor beta chains from a single sample sequenced in a study of cytomegalovirus exposure and HLA in healthy donors. PCR amplification relied on 60 Vbeta primers (plus 13 Jbeta primers). Assay: immunoSEQ multiplex PCR; the TCRdb copy retains only in-frame clones and omits some. The sample holds around 120,000 clones, approximately 86% seen once. What was sequenced was PBMCs. The receptors stem from a boy aged 10-17 years in good health and CMV-seronegative.

The chain employs TRBV11-2 and TRBJ1-5, with TRBD1 as a possible D gene (6 bases). The V gene's germline CDR1 is SGHAT and CDR2 FQNNGV. V gave up 3 bases and J gave up 1 base, with 13 bases separating them. The CDR3 covers 16 residues. CDR3 coding DNA: TGTGCCAGCAGCTTGGGGGGGGCGTTAAGCAATCAGCCCCAGCATTTT. It is translated as CASSLGGALSNQPQHF.

This rearrangement joins TRBV27 to TRBJ2-3, with TRBD1 matching over 8 bases. Per germline, CDR1 MNHEY and CDR2 SMNVEV (reference sequence). After removal of 3 bases from V and 5 bases from J, the junction contained 4 bases not matched to a gene. This CDR3 comprises 14 residues. This chain's CDR3 is CASSFRGHGDTQYF. CDR3 nucleotide sequence: TGTGCCAGCAGTTTCAGGGGGCATGGAGATACGCAGTATTTT.

V gene TRBV30 combines with J gene TRBJ2-2, with TRBD1 matching 12 bases. The germline V gene has CDR1 GTSNPN and CDR2 SVGIG (reference sequence). The CDR3 has 16 residues. With V trimmed by 7 bases and J by 0 bases, 6 bases remained unmatched. CDR3 DNA sequence: TGTGCCTTGCCGGGACAGGGGGCGCCGAACACCGGGGAGCTGTTTTTT. This encodes CALPGQGAPNTGELFF.

The chain uses TRBV27 and TRBJ2-5; perhaps TRBD1 as D (5 bases). V was trimmed by 3 bases and J by 2 bases, leaving 10 bases between them. The CDR3 extends over 14 amino acids. Germline CDR1 and CDR2: MNHEY and SMNVEV (reference sequence). This chain's CDR3 is CASSFSGYQETQYF. The CDR3 DNA sequence: TGTGCCAGCAGTTTTTCAGGGTATCAAGAGACCCAGTACTTC.

This chain links TRBV4-3 with TRBJ1-4; TRBD1 matches at 7 bases. CDR1 is LGHNA, CDR2 YSLEER, per germline. The CDR3 is 15 residues long. With 3 bases clipped from V and 8 bases from J, the junction kept 9 bases outside the gene matches. CDR3 loop: CASSQNRGFGEKLFF. CDR3 sequence (DNA): TGCGCCAGCAGCCAGAACAGGGGATTCGGGGAAAAACTGTTTTTT.

This chain joins TRBV5-6 and TRBJ1-6, with D tentatively TRBD1 (5 bases). Germline lookup yields CDR1 SGHDT and CDR2 YYEEEE. The germline V and J ends were trimmed by 6 bases and 5 bases, with 15 bases remaining between them. This CDR3 contains 15 residues. The CDR3 loop is CASISGIPDNSPLHF. CDR3 DNA: TGTGCCAGCATCTCAGGGATACCGGATAATTCACCCCTCCACTTT.

The CDR3: CASRETGGTEAFF. Here the CDR3 DNA reads TGTGCCAGCAGAGAGACAGGGGGCACTGAAGCTTTCTTT. The chain joins TRBV25-1 to TRBJ1-1, with TRBD1 matching over 9 bases. Per the germline V gene, CDR1 is MGHDK and CDR2 is SYGVNS. CDR3 size: 13 residues. Trimming took 6 bases from V and 4 from J; bases not matched to a gene: 3.

CDR3 in amino acids: CASSYSGQGGVYGYTF. The CDR3 DNA reads TGTGCCAGCAGTTACTCTGGACAGGGAGGGGTTTATGGCTACACCTTC. The rearrangement links TRBV6-5 to TRBJ1-2, with 8 nucleotides matching TRBD1. Per the germline V gene, CDR1 is MNHEY and CDR2 is SVGAGI. Trimming took 0 bases from V and 5 from J; bases not matched to a gene: 8. The CDR3 has 16 amino acids.

The chain is built from TRBV4-1 and TRBJ1-2, with D perhaps TRBD1 (6 bases). Deletions cut 1 base from V and 4 bases from J, with 10 bases between. CDR1 and CDR2 from the germline V gene are MGHRA and YSYEKL. The CDR3 sequence is 14 residues long. The CDR3 region is CASSQVTGSYGYTF. For the CDR3, the DNA is TGCGCCAGCAGCCAAGTGACAGGATCCTATGGCTACACCTTC.

The rearrangement uses TRBV6-1 and TRBJ1-6, with TRBD1 matching 8 bases. Germline CDR1 reads MNHNS; CDR2 reads SASEGT. The CDR3 extends over 14 amino acids. J lost 7 bases, V lost 5 bases, and 4 bases had no gene match. The CDR3, as DNA: TGTGCCAGCAGTCCACGGACAGGGAATTCACCCCTCCACTTT. Encoded protein: CASSPRTGNSPLHF.

V is TRBV15 and J is TRBJ2-1; TRBD2 aligns across 8 bases. The CDR3 covers 15 residues. Germline trimming cut 5 bases from V and 0 bases from J; bases unmatched to any gene: 3. Germline V gene lookup returns CDR1 LNHNV and CDR2 YYDKDF (reference sequence). Here the CDR3 reads CATSRLASSYNEQFF. DNA of the CDR3: TGTGCCACCAGCCGACTAGCGAGCTCCTACAATGAGCAGTTCTTC.

The chain couples TRBV4-1 to TRBJ1-1, with D unclear. V was trimmed by 6 bases and J by 1 base, leaving 15 bases between them. The CDR3 runs to 15 residues. Looked up from germline, CDR1 is MGHRA and CDR2 is YSYEKL. The CDR3 nucleotides are TGCGCCAGCAGTCCTCACACAGCCAAGAACACTGAAGCTTTCTTT. Its protein is CASSPHTAKNTEAFF.

This clone was recorded a few times. The chain employs TRBV7-9 and TRBJ1-1; TRBD1 matches 7 bases. Germline CDR1 SEHNR, CDR2 FQNEAQ (reference sequence). The CDR3 extends over 12 amino acids. The trim removed 5 bases at V and 7 bases at J, leaving 4 bases unmatched. CDR3 region: CASSRRTGEAFF. Written as DNA, the CDR3 is TGTGCCAGCAGCCGCAGGACAGGTGAAGCTTTCTTT.

This rearrangement joins TRBV29-1 to TRBJ2-4; TRBD2 might be the D (7 bases). V was cut by 7 bases and J by 0 bases, with 16 bases left in between. The CDR3 is 15 amino acids. Germline lookup yields CDR1 SQVTM and CDR2 ANQGSEA. Here the CDR3 reads CSARGGALAKNIQYF. The CDR3 DNA is TGCAGCGCCAGAGGGGGGGCTCTAGCCAAAAACATTCAGTACTTC.

The rearrangement uses TRBV29-1 and TRBJ2-2; maybe TRBD1 (5 bases). The ends were cut back, 5 bases at V and 0 bases at J, with 7 bases in the middle. The CDR3 runs to 13 residues. CDR1 is SQVTM and CDR2 is ANQGSEA in the germline V gene. CDR3 in DNA: TGCAGCGTTCTGGACACGAACACCGGGGAGCTGTTTTTT. Translated: CSVLDTNTGELFF.

The V gene is TRBV6-1, the J gene TRBJ2-6; tentatively, D is TRBD2 (5 bases). In germline, CDR1 is MNHNS, CDR2 SASEGT. Trimming removed 7 bases from V and 1 base from J, with 11 bases in between. The CDR3 totals 15 residues. The CDR3 reads CASTDGGSGANVLTF. CDR3 nucleotide sequence: TGTGCCAGCACCGACGGAGGATCTGGGGCCAACGTCCTGACTTTC.

The chain uses TRBV6-6 and TRBJ2-3; D may be TRBD1 (5 bases). This CDR3 is built from 13 residues. V was trimmed by 6 bases and J by 0 bases, leaving 7 bases between them. Germline CDR1 is MNHNY and CDR2 is SVGAGI (reference sequence). The CDR3 loop reads CASRDTSTDTQYF. The CDR3 bases are TGTGCCAGCAGGGACACTAGCACAGATACGCAGTATTTT.

V usage is TRBV4-2 and J usage is TRBJ2-1; D gene uncertain. CDR1 LGHNA and CDR2 YNFKEQ come from the germline V gene. This CDR3 has 14 residues. V lost 1 base to trimming and J lost 4 bases, with 8 bases between them. CDR3 amino acids: CASSQGELYNEQFF. CDR3 nucleotides: TGTGCCAGCAGCCAAGGAGAACTGTACAATGAGCAGTTCTTC.

This clone was recorded only once. This chain connects TRBV9 to TRBJ1-6; D not resolved. This CDR3 contains 15 residues. The V gene lost 0 bases and the J gene lost 9 bases, with 13 bases spanning the gap. Germline-derived CDR1 and CDR2 are SGDLS and YYNGEE. The CDR3 reads CASSVGTNSVSPLHF. CDR3 coding DNA: TGTGCCAGCAGCGTAGGAACAAATAGCGTTTCACCCCTCCACTTT.

The genes are TRBV7-3 and TRBJ2-1; 9 bases are a match to TRBD2. Trimming cost V 5 bases and J 2 bases; bases outside gene matches: 13. Germline V gives CDR1 SGHTA, CDR2 FQGTGA. The CDR3 has 18 residues. This CDR3 is CASSAPVLAGGTYNEQFF. The CDR3 DNA follows: TGTGCCAGCAGCGCCCCCGTACTGGCGGGGGGGACCTACAATGAGCAGTTCTTC. Drawing the rest from reference TRBV7-3 and TRBJ2-1, the complete variable domain is GAGVSQTPSNKVTEKGKYVELRCDPISGHTALYWYRQSLGQGPEFLIYFQGTGAADDSGLPNDRFFAVRPEGSVSTLKIQRTERGDSAVYLCASSAPVLAGGTYNEQFFGPGTRLTVL.

CDR3 in DNA: TGTGCCAGCAGCAAACTAGCGGCGGAGGCAGATACGCAGTATTTT. Protein sequence: CASSKLAAEADTQYF. The V and J genes are TRBV4-2 and TRBJ2-3, with 8 bases fitting TRBD2. The trim removed 5 bases at V and 4 bases at J, leaving 8 bases unmatched. The CDR3 totals 15 residues. Germline CDR1 is LGHNA and CDR2 is YNFKEQ.

The chain carries TRBV7-2 and TRBJ1-6; no clear D gene. This CDR3 is built from 13 residues. The germline V gene encodes CDR1 SGHTA and CDR2 FQGNSA. The germline V and J ends were trimmed by 6 bases and 8 bases, with 11 bases remaining between them. This CDR3 is CASSYSADSPLHF. CDR3 nucleotide sequence: TGTGCCAGCAGTTACAGTGCTGATTCACCCCTCCACTTT.

For the CDR3, the DNA is TGTGCCAGCAGCCTCTCGACAGACTACTATGGCTACACCTTC. As protein: CASSLSTDYYGYTF. The chain has TRBV5-5 and TRBJ1-2, with D maybe TRBD1 (5 bases). V lost 4 bases, J lost 3 bases, and 13 bases lay in between. Germline lookup yields CDR1 SGHKS and CDR2 YYEKEE (reference sequence). The CDR3 is made up of 14 amino acids. Full variable domain (outside the CDR3, taken from reference TRBV5-5 and TRBJ1-2): DAGVTQSPTHLIKTRGQQVTLRCSPISGHKSVSWYQQVLGQGPQFIFQYYEKEERGRGNFPDRFSARQFPNYSSELNVNALLLGDSALYLCASSLSTDYYGYTFGSGTRLTVV.

The chain couples TRBV4-2 to TRBJ2-3; 7 bases match TRBD2. J was trimmed by 5 bases and V by 4 bases; bases with no gene match: 12. Germline V gene lookup returns CDR1 LGHNA and CDR2 YNFKEQ. The CDR3 has 16 residues. The CDR3 region is CASSREGSGVEDTQYF. The CDR3 nucleotides read TGTGCCAGCAGCCGGGAGGGAAGCGGGGTTGAAGATACGCAGTATTTT.

The chain links TRBV15 to TRBJ2-3; 11 bases fit TRBD1. The CDR3 loop spans 15 amino acids. Germline CDR1 is LNHNV and CDR2 is YYDKDF (reference sequence). The V segment lost 5 bases and the J segment 5 bases; nucleotides outside the gene matches: 6. Written as DNA, the CDR3 is TGTGCCACCAGCTTGCGGGACAGGGGGGTAGATACGCAGTATTTT. Translating it yields CATSLRDRGVDTQYF.

The chain joins TRBV7-2 to TRBJ2-1, with D maybe TRBD2 (5 bases). The CDR3 totals 16 residues. Trimming shortened V by 5 bases and J by 0 bases, and 14 bases separated the two germline ends. Per germline, CDR1 SGHTA and CDR2 FQGNSA. The DNA of the CDR3 is TGTGCCAGCAGCCGAGGACTTTCGAGCTCCTACAATGAGCAGTTCTTC. This sequence encodes CASSRGLSSSYNEQFF.

This CDR3 is CASSILGGGYQPQHF. The CDR3 coding sequence is TGTGCCAGTAGTATTTTAGGGGGGGGGTATCAGCCCCAGCATTTT. The chain has TRBV19 and TRBJ1-5; D may be TRBD1 (6 bases). The length of the CDR3 is 15 residues. Germline assignment: CDR1 LNHDA and CDR2 SQIVND (reference sequence). Trimming left V 3 bases short and J 5 bases short, with 14 bases between.

This chain uses TRBV5-1 with TRBJ2-3; D might be TRBD1 (6 bases). CDR1 and CDR2 from the germline V gene are SGHRS and YFSETQ. The CDR3 sequence is 15 residues long. V dropped 4 bases and J dropped 0 bases, with 12 bases sitting between them. The CDR3, as DNA: TGCGCCAGCAGCGACAGGACAACTAGCACAGATACGCAGTATTTT. Residues: CASSDRTTSTDTQYF. Drawing the rest from reference TRBV5-1 and TRBJ2-3, the complete variable domain is KAGVTQTPRYLIKTRGQQVTLSCSPISGHRSVSWYQQTPGQGLQFLFEYFSETQRNKGNFPGRFSGRQFSNSRSEMNVSTLELGDSALYLCASSDRTTSTDTQYFGPGTRLTVL.

The gene calls are TRBV7-8 and TRBJ1-1; TRBD1 might be the D (5 bases). Germline V gene sequence: CDR1 SGHVS, CDR2 FQNEAQ. Trimming took 0 bases from V and 0 from J, leaving 11 bases between them. The CDR3 consists of 16 residues. The DNA of the CDR3 is TGTGCCAGCAGCTTAGCGACGGTGACAGTGAACACTGAAGCTTTCTTT. This encodes CASSLATVTVNTEAFF.

The chain recombines TRBV6-1 with TRBJ1-1; no definite D call. Trimming cost V 3 bases and J 0 bases, with 8 bases left between them. In germline, CDR1 is MNHNS, CDR2 SASEGT. This CDR3 spans 14 amino acids. The CDR3 sequence is CASSEHTMNTEAFF. The CDR3 DNA reads as TGTGCCAGCAGTGAGCATACAATGAACACTGAAGCTTTCTTT.

This chain uses TRBV4-3 with TRBJ1-2, with TRBD1 as a possible D gene (6 bases). The CDR3 loop spans 13 amino acids. The germline V gene encodes CDR1 LGHNA and CDR2 YSLEER. Trimming stripped 0 bases from V and 7 bases from J, with 9 bases between. CDR3 sequence reads: CASSQDVGAGYTF. CDR3 in DNA: TGCGCCAGCAGCCAAGACGTGGGGGCTGGCTACACCTTC.